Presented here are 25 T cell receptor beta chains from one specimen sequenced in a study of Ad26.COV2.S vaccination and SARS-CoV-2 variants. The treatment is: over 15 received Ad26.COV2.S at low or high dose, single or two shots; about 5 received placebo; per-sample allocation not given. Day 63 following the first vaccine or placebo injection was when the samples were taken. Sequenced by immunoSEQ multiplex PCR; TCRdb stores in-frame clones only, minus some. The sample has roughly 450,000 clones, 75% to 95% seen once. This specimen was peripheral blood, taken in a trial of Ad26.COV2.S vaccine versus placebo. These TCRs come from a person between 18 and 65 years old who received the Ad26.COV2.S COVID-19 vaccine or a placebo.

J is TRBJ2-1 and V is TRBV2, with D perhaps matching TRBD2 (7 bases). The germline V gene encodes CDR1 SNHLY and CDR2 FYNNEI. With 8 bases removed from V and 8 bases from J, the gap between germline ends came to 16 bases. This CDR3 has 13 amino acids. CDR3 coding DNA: TGTGCCAGCGCCCGCGGGGAGGGGGATGAGCAGTTCTTC. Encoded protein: CASARGEGDEQFF.

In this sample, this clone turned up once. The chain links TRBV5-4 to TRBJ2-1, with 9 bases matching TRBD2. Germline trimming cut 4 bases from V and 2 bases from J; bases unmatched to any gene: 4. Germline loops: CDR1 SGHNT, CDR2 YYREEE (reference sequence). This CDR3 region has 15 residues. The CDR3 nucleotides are TGTGCCAGCAGCCCCGCTAGCGGGACCTACAATGAGCAGTTCTTC. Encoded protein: CASSPASGTYNEQFF.

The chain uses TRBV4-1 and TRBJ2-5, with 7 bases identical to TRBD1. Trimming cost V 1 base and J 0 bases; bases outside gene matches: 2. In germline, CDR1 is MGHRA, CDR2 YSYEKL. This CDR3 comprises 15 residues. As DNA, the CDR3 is TGCGCCAGCAGCCAAGGACAGGGTCACCAAGAGACCCAGTACTTC. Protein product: CASSQGQGHQETQYF.

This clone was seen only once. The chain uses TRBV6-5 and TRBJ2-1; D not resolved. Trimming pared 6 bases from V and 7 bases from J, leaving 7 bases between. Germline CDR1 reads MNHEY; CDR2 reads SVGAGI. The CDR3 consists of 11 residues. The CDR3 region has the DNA TGTGCCAGCAGACTATCTAATGAGCAGTTCTTC. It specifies CASRLSNEQFF.

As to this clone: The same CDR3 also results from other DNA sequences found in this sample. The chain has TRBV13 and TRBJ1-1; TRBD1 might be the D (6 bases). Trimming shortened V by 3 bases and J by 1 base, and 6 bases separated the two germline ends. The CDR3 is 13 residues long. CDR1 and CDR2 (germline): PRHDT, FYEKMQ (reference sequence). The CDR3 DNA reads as TGTGCCAGCAGCTTGGGACAGAACACTGAAGCTTTCTTT. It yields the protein CASSLGQNTEAFF. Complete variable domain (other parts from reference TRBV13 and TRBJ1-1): AAGVIQSPRHLIKEKRETATLKCYPIPRHDTVYWYQQGPGQDPQFLISFYEKMQSDKGSIPDRFSAQQFSDYHSELNMSSLELGDSALYFCASSLGQNTEAFFGQGTRLTVV.

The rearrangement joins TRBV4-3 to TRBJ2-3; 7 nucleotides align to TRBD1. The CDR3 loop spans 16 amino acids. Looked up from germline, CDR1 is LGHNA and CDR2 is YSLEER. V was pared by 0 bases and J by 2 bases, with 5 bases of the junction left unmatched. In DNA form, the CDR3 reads TGCGCCAGCAGCCAAGATAAGGGGGCCATCACAGATACGCAGTATTTT. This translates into CASSQDKGAITDTQYF.

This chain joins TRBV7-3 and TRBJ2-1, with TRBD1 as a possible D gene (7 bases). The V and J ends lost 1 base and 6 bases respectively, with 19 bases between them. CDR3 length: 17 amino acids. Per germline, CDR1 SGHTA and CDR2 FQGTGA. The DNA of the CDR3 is TGTGCCAGCAGCTTAAATGGGGGCCAGGGGGACTCCAATGAGCAGTTCTTC. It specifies CASSLNGGQGDSNEQFF.

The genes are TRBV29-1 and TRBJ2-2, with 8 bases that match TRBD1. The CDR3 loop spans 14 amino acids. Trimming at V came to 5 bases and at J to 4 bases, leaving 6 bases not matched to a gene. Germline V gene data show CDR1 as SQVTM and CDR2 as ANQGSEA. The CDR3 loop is CSVSDRVSTGELFF. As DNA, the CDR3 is TGCAGCGTTTCGGACAGGGTTTCCACCGGGGAGCTGTTTTTT.

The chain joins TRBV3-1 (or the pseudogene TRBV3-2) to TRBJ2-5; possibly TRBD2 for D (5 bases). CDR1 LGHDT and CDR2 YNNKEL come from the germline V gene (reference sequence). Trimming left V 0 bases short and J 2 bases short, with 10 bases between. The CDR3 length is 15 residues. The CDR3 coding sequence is TGTGCCAGCAGCCAAGACTGGGGAGTACAAGAGACCCAGTACTTC. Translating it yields CASSQDWGVQETQYF.

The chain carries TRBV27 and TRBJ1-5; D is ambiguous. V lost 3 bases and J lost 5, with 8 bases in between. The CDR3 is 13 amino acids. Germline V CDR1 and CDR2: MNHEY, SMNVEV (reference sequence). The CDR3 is CASSFKVDQPQHF. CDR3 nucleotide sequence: TGTGCCAGCAGTTTCAAGGTTGATCAGCCCCAGCATTTT.

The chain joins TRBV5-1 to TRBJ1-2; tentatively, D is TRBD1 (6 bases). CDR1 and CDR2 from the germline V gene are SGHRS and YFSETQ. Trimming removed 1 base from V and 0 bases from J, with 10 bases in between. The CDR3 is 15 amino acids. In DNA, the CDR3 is TGCGCCAGCAGCTTGACAGGGCGCCCTAACTATGGCTACACCTTC. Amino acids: CASSLTGRPNYGYTF.

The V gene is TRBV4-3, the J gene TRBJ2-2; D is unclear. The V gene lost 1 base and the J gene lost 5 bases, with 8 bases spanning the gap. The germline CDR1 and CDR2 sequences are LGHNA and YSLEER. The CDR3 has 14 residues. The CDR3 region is CASSQGLRTGELFF. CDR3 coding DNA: TGCGCCAGCAGCCAAGGTTTGAGAACCGGGGAGCTGTTTTTT.

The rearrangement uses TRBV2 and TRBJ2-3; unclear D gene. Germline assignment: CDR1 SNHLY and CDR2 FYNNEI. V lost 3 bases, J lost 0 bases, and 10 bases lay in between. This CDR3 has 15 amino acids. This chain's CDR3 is CASSDIFGSTDTQYF. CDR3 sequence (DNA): TGTGCCAGCAGTGACATTTTCGGTAGCACAGATACGCAGTATTTT.

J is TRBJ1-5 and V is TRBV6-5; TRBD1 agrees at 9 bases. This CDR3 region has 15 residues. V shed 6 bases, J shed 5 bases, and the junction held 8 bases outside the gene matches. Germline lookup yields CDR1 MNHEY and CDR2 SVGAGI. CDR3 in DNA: TGTGCCAGCAGCGAGGACAGGGGAAGGGATCAGCCCCAGCATTTT. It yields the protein CASSEDRGRDQPQHF.

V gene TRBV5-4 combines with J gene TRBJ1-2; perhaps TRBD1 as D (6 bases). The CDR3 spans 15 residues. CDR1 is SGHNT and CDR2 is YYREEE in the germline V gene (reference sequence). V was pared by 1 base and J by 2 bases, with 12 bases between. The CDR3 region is CASSLIRGGNYGYTF. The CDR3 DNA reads TGTGCCAGCAGCTTGATAAGGGGGGGGAACTATGGCTACACCTTC. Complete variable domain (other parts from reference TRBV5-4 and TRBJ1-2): ETGVTQSPTHLIKTRGQQVTLRCSSQSGHNTVSWYQQALGQGPQFIFQYYREEENGRGNFPPRFSGLQFPNYSSELNVNALELDDSALYLCASSLIRGGNYGYTFGSGTRLTVV.

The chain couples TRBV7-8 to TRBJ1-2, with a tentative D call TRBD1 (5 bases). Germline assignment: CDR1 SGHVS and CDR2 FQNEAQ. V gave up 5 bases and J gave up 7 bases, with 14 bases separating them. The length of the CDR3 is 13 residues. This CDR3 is CASSERGGRGYTF. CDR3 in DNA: TGTGCCAGCAGCGAGAGGGGAGGTCGTGGCTACACCTTC.

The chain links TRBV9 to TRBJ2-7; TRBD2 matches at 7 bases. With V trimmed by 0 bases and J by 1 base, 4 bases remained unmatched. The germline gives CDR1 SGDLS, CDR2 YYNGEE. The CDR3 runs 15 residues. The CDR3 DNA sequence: TGTGCCAGCAGCGTAGAAGCGGGAATGTCCTACGAGCAGTACTTC. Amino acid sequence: CASSVEAGMSYEQYF.

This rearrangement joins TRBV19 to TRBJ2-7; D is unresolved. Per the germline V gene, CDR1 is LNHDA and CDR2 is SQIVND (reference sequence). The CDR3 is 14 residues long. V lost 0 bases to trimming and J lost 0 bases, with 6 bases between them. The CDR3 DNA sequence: TGTGCCAGTAGTATAGATTTTTTCTCCTACGAGCAGTACTTC. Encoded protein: CASSIDFFSYEQYF.

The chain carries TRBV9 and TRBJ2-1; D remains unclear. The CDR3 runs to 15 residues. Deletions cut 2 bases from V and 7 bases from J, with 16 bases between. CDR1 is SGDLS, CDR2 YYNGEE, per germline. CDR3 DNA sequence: TGTGCCAGCAGCGTTGATGGTCGAAAGTGGAATGAGCAGTTCTTC. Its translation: CASSVDGRKWNEQFF.

This CDR3 is CASSYSEGKLFF. Here the CDR3 DNA reads TGTGCCAGCAGTTACTCGGAGGGGAAACTGTTTTTT. The chain links TRBV6-5 to TRBJ1-4, with D tentatively TRBD1 (5 bases). Germline V gives CDR1 MNHEY, CDR2 SVGAGI. The V end lost 0 bases, the J end lost 11 bases, and 7 bases lay between the germline ends. The CDR3 length is 12 residues.

The CDR3 reads CASSPRGETQYF. The CDR3 nucleotides are TGTGCCAGCAGTCCACGGGGAGAGACCCAGTACTTC. The chain joins TRBV27 to TRBJ2-5, with a possible D match to TRBD2 (5 bases). The CDR3 contains 12 residues. The germline V and J ends were trimmed by 5 bases and 4 bases, with 8 bases remaining between them. Germline CDR1 MNHEY, CDR2 SMNVEV (reference sequence).

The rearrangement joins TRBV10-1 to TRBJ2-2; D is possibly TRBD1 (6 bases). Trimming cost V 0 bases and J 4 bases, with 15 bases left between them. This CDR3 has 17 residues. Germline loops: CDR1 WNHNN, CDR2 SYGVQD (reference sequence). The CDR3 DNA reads TGCGCCAGCAGTGAGTCCTGGGCAGGGGCGCGCACCGGGGAGCTGTTTTTT. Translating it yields CASSESWAGARTGELFF.

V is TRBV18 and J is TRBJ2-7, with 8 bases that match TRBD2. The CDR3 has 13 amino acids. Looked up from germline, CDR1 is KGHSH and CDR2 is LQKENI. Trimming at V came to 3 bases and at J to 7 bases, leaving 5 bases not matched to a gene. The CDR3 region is CASSPRTSLEQYF. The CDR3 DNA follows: TGTGCCAGCTCACCCAGGACTAGCCTGGAGCAGTACTTC. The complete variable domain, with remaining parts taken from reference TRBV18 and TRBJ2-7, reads NAGVMQNPRHLVRRRGQEARLRCSPMKGHSHVYWYRQLPEEGLKFMVYLQKENIIDESGMPKERFSAEFPKEGPSILRIQQVVRGDSAAYFCASSPRTSLEQYFGPGTRLTVT.

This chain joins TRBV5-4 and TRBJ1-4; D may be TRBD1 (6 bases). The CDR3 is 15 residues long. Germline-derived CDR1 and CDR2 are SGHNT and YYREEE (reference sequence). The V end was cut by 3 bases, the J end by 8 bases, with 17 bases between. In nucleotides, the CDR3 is TGTGCCAGCAGCTCAGCCGAGGGGGGAGGGGAAAAACTGTTTTTT. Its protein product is CASSSAEGGGEKLFF.

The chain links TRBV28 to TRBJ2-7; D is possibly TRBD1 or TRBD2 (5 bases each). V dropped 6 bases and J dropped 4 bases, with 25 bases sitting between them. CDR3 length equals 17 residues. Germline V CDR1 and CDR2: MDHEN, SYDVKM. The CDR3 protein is CASSPTGHSTRVYEQYF. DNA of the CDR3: TGTGCCAGCAGCCCAACGGGGCACTCTACGAGGGTATACGAGCAGTACTTC.